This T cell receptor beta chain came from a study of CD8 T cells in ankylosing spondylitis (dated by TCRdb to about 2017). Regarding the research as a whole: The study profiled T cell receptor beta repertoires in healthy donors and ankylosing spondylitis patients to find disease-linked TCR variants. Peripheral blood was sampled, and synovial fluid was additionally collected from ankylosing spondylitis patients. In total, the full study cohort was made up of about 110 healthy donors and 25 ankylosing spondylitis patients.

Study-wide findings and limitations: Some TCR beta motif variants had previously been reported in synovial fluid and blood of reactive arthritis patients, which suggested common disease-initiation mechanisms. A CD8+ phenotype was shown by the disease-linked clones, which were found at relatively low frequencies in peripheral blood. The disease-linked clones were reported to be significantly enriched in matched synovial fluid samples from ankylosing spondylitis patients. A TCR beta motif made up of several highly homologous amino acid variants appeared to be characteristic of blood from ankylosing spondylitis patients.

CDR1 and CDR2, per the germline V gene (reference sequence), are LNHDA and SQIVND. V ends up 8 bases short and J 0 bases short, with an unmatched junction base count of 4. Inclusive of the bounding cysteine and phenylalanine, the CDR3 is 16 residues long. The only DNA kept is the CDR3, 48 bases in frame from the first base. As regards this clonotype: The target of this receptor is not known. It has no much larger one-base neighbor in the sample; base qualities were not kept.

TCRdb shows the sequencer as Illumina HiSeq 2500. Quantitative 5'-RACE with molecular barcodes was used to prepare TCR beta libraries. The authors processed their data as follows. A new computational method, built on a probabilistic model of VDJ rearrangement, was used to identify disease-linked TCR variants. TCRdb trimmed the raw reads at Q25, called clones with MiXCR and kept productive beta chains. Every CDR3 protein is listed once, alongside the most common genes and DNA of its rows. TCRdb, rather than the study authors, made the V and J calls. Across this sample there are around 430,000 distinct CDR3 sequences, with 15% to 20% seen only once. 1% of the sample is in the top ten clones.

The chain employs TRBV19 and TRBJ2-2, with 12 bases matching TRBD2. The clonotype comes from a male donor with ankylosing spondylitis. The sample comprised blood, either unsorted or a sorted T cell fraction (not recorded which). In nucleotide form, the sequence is TGTGCCAGTCAGGGACTAGCGGGTCCGAACACCGGGGAGCTGTTTTTT. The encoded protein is CASQGLAGPNTGELFF.